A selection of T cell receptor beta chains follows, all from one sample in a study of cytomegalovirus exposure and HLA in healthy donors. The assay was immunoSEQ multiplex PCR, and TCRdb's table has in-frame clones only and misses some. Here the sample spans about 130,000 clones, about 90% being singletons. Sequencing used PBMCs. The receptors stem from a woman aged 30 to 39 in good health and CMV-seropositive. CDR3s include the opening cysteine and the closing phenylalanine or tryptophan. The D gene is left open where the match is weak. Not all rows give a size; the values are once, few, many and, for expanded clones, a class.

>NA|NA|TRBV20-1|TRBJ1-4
TGCAGTGCTAACAAGAATGAAAAACTGTTTTTT
CSANKNEKLFF
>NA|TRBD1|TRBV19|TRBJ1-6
TGTGCCAGTAGTGCACAGGGGAACCACCATTCACCCCTCCACTTT
CASSAQGNHHSPLHF
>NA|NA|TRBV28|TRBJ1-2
TGTGCCAGCAGTCGACAGCACTATGGCTACACCTTC
CASSRQHYGYTF
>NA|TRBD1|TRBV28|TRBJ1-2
TGTGCCAGCAGTTTAATTCAAGGTGGGACAGGGGACGGTAACTATGGCTACACCTTC
CASSLIQGGTGDGNYGYTF
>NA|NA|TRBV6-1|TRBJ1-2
TGTGCCAGCAGGGGGGGGCCCAGCTATGGCTACACCTTC
CASRGGPSYGYTF
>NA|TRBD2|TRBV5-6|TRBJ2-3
TGTGCCAGCAGCTTGGGTGGACTAGCGGGGGGGCAGTATTTT
CASSLGGLAGGQYF
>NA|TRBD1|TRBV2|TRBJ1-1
TGTGCCAGCACAGACAGGGGGCATAGGGCTGAAGCTTTCTTT
CASTDRGHRAEAFF
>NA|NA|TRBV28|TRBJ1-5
TGTGCCAGTTCAAGGGGCAATAGCAATCAGCCCCAGCATTTT
CASSRGNSNQPQHF
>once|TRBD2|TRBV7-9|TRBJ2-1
TGTGCCAGCAGCTTAGTAGCTAGCGGGGGCCATGAGCAGTTCTTC
CASSLVASGGHEQFF
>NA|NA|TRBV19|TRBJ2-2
TGTGCCAGTGCCTCCCAGGCCAACACCGGGGAGCTGTTTTTT
CASASQANTGELFF
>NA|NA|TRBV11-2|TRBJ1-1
TGTGCCAGCAGCTTGGGCCGCGAGGCCCTAGCGGACACTGAAGCTTTCTTT
CASSLGREALADTEAFF
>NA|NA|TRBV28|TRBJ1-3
TGTGCCAGCATTTCCGGGGGCTCTGGAAACACCATATATTTT
CASISGGSGNTIYF
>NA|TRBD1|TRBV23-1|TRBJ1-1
TGCGCCAGCAGTCAATGGAGAATTGGGTTATTGGGGCAGGGGGCCACTGAAGCTTTCTTT
CASSQWRIGLLGQGATEAFF
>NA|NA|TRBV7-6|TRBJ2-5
TGTGCCAGCAGCTTAGGACCGGGAAAGATGGAGACCCAGTACTTC
CASSLGPGKMETQYF
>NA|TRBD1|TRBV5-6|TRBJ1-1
TGTGCCAGCAGCCGTCCAGGGGGCCTCACTGAAGCTTTCTTT
CASSRPGGLTEAFF
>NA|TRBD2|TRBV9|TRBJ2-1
TGTGCCAGCAGCCCTCGACTAGCGGGCTCCTACAATGAGCAGTTCTTC
CASSPRLAGSYNEQFF
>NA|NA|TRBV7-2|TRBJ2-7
TGTGCCAGCAGCGTTGACTCGGGGGTTTTTGAGCAGTACTTC
CASSVDSGVFEQYF
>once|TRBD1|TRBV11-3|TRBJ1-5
TGTGCCAGCAGATCACCGGGACAGGGTAATCAGCCCCAGCATTTT
CASRSPGQGNQPQHF
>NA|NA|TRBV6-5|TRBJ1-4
TGTGCCAGCAGTTACGGCGGAGCAACTAATGAAAAACTGTTTTTT
CASSYGGATNEKLFF
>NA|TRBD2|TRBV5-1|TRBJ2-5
TGCGCCAGCAGCCGGCGGGGGGACCAAGAGACCCAGTACTTC
CASSRRGDQETQYF
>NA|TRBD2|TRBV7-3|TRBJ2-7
TGTGCCAGCAGTGCTACTAGCGGCTTAGAGCAGTACTTC
CASSATSGLEQYF
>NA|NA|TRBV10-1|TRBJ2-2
TGCGCCAGCCGGGACACGAACACCGGGGAGCTGTTTTTT
CASRDTNTGELFF